This T cell receptor beta chain was sequenced for a study of shared clonotypes between healthy human individuals. Notes on the study in general: The donor pool, a small one, limited the genetic and exposure-history diversity represented. When naive CD4 clonotypes were compared across a few donors, approximately 5% were shared.

The table came from immunoSEQ multiplex PCR; TCRdb's copy has only in-frame clones and leaves some out. In the table there are approximately 1.9 million clones, around 93% of which are singletons. CD8 cells regarded as naive lacked CD45RO, were positively chosen for CCR7, and omitted terminally differentiated effector memory CD45RA+ cells. Adult donors, all healthy and HIV-negative, had no recent acute infections or vaccinations. This CDR3 region has 14 residues. CDR1 and CDR2 from the germline V gene are MNHEY and SMNVEV (reference sequence). Trimming removed 5 bases at V and 4 bases at J, with 12 bases between. To note about this clone: No antigen is known for it.

The receptor was isolated from a man aged 18 to 30 in good health. Some clones in this sample may be carry-over from other donors' samples. Specimen: naive CD8+ T cells from PBMCs. The gene calls are TRBV27 and TRBJ1-5; D may be TRBD1 (6 bases). The CDR3 loop is CASSPRGLNQPQHF. CDR3 DNA: TGTGCCAGCAGTCCCAGGGGCCTGAATCAGCCCCAGCATTTT.